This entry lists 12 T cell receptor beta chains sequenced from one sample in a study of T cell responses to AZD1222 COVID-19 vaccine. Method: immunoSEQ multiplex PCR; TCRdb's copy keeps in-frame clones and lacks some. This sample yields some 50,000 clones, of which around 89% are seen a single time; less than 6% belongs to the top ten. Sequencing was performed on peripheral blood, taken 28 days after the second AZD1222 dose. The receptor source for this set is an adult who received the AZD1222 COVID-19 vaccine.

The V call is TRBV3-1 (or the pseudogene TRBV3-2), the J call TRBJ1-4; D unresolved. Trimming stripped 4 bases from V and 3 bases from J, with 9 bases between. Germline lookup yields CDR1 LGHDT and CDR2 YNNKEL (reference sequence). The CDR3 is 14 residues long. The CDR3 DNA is TGTGCCAGCAGCCCGCGGTGGGCTAATGAAAAACTGTTTTTT. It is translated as CASSPRWANEKLFF.

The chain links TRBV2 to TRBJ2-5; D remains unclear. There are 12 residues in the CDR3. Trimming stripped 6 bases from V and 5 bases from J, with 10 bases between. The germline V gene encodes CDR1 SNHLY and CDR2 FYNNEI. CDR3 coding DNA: TGTGCCAGCAGACGTAGTGGGGAGACCCAGTACTTC. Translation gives CASRRSGETQYF.

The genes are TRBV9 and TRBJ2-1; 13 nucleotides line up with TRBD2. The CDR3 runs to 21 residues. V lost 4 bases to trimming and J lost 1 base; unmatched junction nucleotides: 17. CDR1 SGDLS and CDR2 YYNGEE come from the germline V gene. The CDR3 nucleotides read TGTGCCAGCAGCCCGACCCAGAGTCCCGGGACTAGCGGGGAGTCCTACAATGAGCAGTTCTTC. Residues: CASSPTQSPGTSGESYNEQFF.

The CDR3 sequence is CASSLPTGTSPSSNDYEQYF. CDR3 bases: TGCGCCAGCAGCCTACCCACAGGGACCTCGCCGTCATCGAACGACTACGAGCAGTACTTC. This chain uses TRBV5-1 with TRBJ2-7; maybe TRBD1 (6 bases). Trimming shortened V by 4 bases and J by 3 bases, and 32 bases separated the two germline ends. This CDR3 spans 20 amino acids. CDR1 and CDR2 (germline): SGHRS, YFSETQ.

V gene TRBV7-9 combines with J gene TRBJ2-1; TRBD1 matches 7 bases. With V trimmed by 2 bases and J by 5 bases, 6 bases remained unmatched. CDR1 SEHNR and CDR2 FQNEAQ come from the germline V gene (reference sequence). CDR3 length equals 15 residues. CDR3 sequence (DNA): TGTGCCAGCAGCTTAATAGGGACAGCCGACAATGAGCAGTTCTTC. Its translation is CASSLIGTADNEQFF.

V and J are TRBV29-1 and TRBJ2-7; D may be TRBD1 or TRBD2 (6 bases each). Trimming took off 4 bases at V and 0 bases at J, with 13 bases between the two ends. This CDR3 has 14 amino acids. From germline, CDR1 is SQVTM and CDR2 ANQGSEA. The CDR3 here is CSVVGGQPSYEQYF. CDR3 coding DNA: TGCAGCGTTGTCGGGGGCCAGCCCTCCTACGAGCAGTACTTC.

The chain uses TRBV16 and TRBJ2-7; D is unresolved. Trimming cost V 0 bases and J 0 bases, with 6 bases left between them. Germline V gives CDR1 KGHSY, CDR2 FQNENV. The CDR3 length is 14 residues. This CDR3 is CASSQSRPSYEQYF. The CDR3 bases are TGTGCCAGCAGCCAATCCCGCCCCTCCTACGAGCAGTACTTC.

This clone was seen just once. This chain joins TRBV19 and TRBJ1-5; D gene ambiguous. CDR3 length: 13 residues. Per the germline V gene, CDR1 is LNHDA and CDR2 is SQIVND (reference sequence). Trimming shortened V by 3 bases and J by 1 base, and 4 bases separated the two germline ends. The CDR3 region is CASSIASNQPQHF. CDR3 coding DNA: TGTGCCAGTAGTATCGCGAGCAATCAGCCCCAGCATTTT.

The CDR3, as DNA: TGCGCCAGCAGCTTGGAAGCCCTAGCGGGGGGACCTTTGTTCGCCGGGGAGCTGTTTTTT. This sequence encodes CASSLEALAGGPLFAGELFF. The V call is TRBV5-1, the J call TRBJ2-2, with 11 bases that match TRBD2. The CDR3 sequence is 20 residues long. The germline CDR1 and CDR2 sequences are SGHRS and YFSETQ. Unmatched junction bases numbered 16, after V lost 0 bases and J lost 6 bases.

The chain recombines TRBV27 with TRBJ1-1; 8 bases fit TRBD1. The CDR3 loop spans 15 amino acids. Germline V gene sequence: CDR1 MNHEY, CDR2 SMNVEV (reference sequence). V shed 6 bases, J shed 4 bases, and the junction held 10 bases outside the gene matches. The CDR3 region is CASRPLQGAGTEAFF. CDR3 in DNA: TGTGCCAGCAGGCCCCTCCAGGGGGCGGGCACTGAAGCTTTCTTT.

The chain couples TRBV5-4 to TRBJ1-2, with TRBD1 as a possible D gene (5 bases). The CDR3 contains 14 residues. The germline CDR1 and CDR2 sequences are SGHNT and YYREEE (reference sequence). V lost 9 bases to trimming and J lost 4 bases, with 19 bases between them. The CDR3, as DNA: TGTGCCACCACCGCGGGGGGGAGATCCTATGGCTACACCTTC. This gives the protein CATTAGGRSYGYTF.

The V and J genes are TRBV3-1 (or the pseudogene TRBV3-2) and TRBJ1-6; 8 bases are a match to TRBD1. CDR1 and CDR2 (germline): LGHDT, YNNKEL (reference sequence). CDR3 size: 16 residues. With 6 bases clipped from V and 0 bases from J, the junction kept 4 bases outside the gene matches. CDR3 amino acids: CASSRQGSSYNSPLHF. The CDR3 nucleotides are TGTGCCAGCAGTCGACAGGGGAGCTCCTATAATTCACCCCTCCACTTT.